The clone carrying this TCR beta chain was seen ten or more times. Its antigen is unknown. TCRdb reprocessed the reads with MiXCR, giving one entry per CDR3 protein. The sample has approximately 24,000 distinct CDR3 sequences, 20% to 25% seen once. Trimming shortened V by 6 bases and J by 3 bases, and 15 bases separated the two germline ends. Germline V lookup: CDR1 MNHNS, CDR2 SASEGT. This CDR3 has 15 residues. The data were taken from a study of T cell repertoires in cytomegalovirus infection. Study summary: CMV epitopes used comprised recently identified HLA-C-restricted ones and well-studied HLA-B-restricted ones. Evidence of both CMV infection and a matching HLA type came from public TCR beta signatures.

Study outcomes and limitations: Ex vivo responses were dominated by HLA-C-restricted CMV-specific TCR beta clonotypes. Using cumulative public TCR beta family frequency, the authors identified those who carried CMV together with the relevant HLA.

Here the sequenced sample was CD8+ T cells from cultured PBMCs, taken from culture after CMV antigen stimulation. The receptor comes from a human donor in good health (CMV status not recorded). Some clones in this sample may be carry-over from other donors' samples. The V call is TRBV6-1, the J call TRBJ1-5; TRBD1 might be the D (5 bases). CDR3 region: CASSQAGLPNQPQHF. The CDR3 DNA reads as TGTGCCAGCAGCCAAGCAGGGCTGCCCAATCAGCCCCAGCATTTT.